One sample yielded the 9 T cell receptor beta chains listed below, sequenced in a study of blood T cell repertoires in COVID-19. Assay used: immunoSEQ multiplex PCR; TCRdb lists only in-frame clones, some missing. This repertoire shows 98,000 or so clones, approximately 80% found once; its top ten account for roughly 4.1%. Sequences were obtained from peripheral blood. Receptor source: a woman in her 70s with acute or convalescent COVID-19.

The rearrangement joins TRBV15 to TRBJ1-5; D perhaps matches TRBD1 (5 bases). V was cut by 0 bases and J by 3 bases, with 18 bases left in between. The CDR3 spans 18 residues. The germline V gene has CDR1 LNHNV and CDR2 YYDKDF (reference sequence). CDR3 nucleotides: TGTGCCACCAGCAGAGATCTCGACCCCGACAGAATCAATCAGCCCCAGCATTTT. Translated: CATSRDLDPDRINQPQHF.

This rearrangement joins TRBV1 to TRBJ2-7; the D call in the table, TRBD1, was not verified against the DNA. TRBV1 is flagged as a pseudogene. This CDR3 is built from 15 residues. CDR3 DNA sequence: TGCACCAGCAGCCAAGATAACACAGGTCACCACGAGCAGTACGTC. Translation: CTSSQDNTGHHEQYV.

V usage is TRBV14 and J usage is TRBJ2-5; possibly TRBD2 for D (6 bases). This CDR3 comprises 13 residues. The V end was cut by 1 base, the J end by 5 bases, with 8 bases between. Germline-derived CDR1 and CDR2 are SGHDN and FVKESK. The DNA for the CDR3 is TGTGCCAGCAGCCAAGGACTAGTGGAGACCCAGTACTTC. Protein product: CASSQGLVETQYF.

This chain uses TRBV19 with TRBJ1-1; D remains ambiguous. The CDR3 runs 14 residues. Germline V lookup: CDR1 LNHDA, CDR2 SQIVND (reference sequence). The germline V and J ends were trimmed by 3 bases and 0 bases, with 8 bases remaining between them. The CDR3 loop is CASSIRVMNTEAFF. In DNA, the CDR3 is TGTGCCAGTAGTATTAGAGTTATGAACACTGAAGCTTTCTTT.

The chain uses TRBV7-2 and TRBJ1-4, with TRBD1 matching over 7 bases. The CDR3 sequence is 16 residues long. After removal of 6 bases from V and 2 bases from J, the junction contained 9 bases not matched to a gene. CDR1 is SGHTA and CDR2 is FQGNSA in the germline V gene. The CDR3 DNA reads TGTGCCAGCAGTAGAGACGCGACAGGGACTAATGAAAAACTGTTTTTT. Protein product: CASSRDATGTNEKLFF.

The chain couples TRBV29-1 to TRBJ2-7; a weak D match, TRBD1 (5 bases). This CDR3 is built from 12 residues. Trimming cost V 5 bases and J 0 bases, with 8 bases left between them. Germline V CDR1 and CDR2: SQVTM, ANQGSEA. The DNA of the CDR3 is TGCAGCGTTTTTGACAGCTCCTACGAGCAGTACGTC. This sequence encodes CSVFDSSYEQYV.

The chain has TRBV5-4 and TRBJ2-3; TRBD2 is a possible D gene (5 bases). CDR3 length: 13 residues. Trimming took off 1 base at V and 4 bases at J, with 7 bases between the two ends. The V gene's germline CDR1 is SGHNT and CDR2 YYREEE (reference sequence). CDR3 loop: CASSLSGPDTQYF. Written as DNA, the CDR3 is TGTGCCAGCAGCTTGAGCGGTCCAGATACGCAGTATTTT.

The chain uses TRBV6-5 and TRBJ1-1; perhaps TRBD1 as D (5 bases). CDR3 length: 15 residues. Germline V gives CDR1 MNHEY, CDR2 SVGAGI. V lost 8 bases to trimming and J lost 0 bases, with 16 bases between them. DNA for the CDR3: TGTGCCAGCGGGATAGGGGAGGGTATGAACACTGAAGCTTTCTTT. Translating gives CASGIGEGMNTEAFF.

This clone showed up just once. The V call is TRBV9, the J call TRBJ2-6; 9 bases match TRBD1. V lost 1 base to trimming and J lost 4 bases; unmatched junction nucleotides: 9. This CDR3 has 18 amino acids. Germline V lookup: CDR1 SGDLS, CDR2 YYNGEE. CDR3 sequence reads: CASSVRRTGEGGANVLTF. CDR3 in DNA: TGTGCCAGCAGCGTACGTCGGACAGGGGAGGGAGGGGCCAACGTCCTGACTTTC.